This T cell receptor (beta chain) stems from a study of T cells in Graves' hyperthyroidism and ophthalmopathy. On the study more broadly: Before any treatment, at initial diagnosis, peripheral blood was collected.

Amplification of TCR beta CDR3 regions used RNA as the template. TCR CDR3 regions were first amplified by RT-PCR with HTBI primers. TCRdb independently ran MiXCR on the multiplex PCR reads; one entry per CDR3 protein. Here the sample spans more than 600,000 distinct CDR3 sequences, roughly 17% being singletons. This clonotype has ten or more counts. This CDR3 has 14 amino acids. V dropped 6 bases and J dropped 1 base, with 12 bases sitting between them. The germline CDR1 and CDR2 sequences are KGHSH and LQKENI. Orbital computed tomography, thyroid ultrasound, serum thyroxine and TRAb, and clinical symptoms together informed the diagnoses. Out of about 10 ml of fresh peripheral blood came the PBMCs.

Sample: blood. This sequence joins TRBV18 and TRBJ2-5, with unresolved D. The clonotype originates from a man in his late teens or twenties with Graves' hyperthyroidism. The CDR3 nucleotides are TGTGCCAGCTCTCCTCCAGCCCTCCAAGAGACCCAGTACTTC. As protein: CASSPPALQETQYF.